Each of the 23 T cell receptor beta chains below was sequenced from the same sample in a study of low-dose radiotherapy and immunotherapy resistance in tumors. cDNA synthesis used a TRAV/TRBV-specific primer set for both chains. The TCRs were subjected to amplification over about 20 PCR cycles employing a constant-region primer in conjunction with a V-primer adapter. TCRdb itself ran the reads through MiXCR, one entry per CDR3 protein. The sample shows about 97,000 distinct CDR3 sequences, about 20% of them seen only once. As to time point: after trial treatment. Sample treatment: LDRT plus nivolumab, ipilimumab, low-dose cyclophosphamide and aspirin (RACIN trial). The source material was PBMCs, sampled after low-dose radiotherapy plus immunotherapy. The receptors stem from a male donor with prostate cancer.

This clonotype was recorded many times. V gene TRBV20-1 combines with J gene TRBJ2-3; weak D call: TRBD1 (6 bases). Germline-derived CDR1 and CDR2 are DFQATT and SNEGSKA (reference sequence). CDR3 length: 16 amino acids. V lost 1 base, J lost 0 bases, and 14 bases lay in between. The CDR3 DNA sequence: TGCAGTGCTAGAGCCAAACAGGGTATTAGCACAGATACGCAGTATTTT. This gives the protein CSARAKQGISTDTQYF.

This clonotype was seen repeatedly, ten times or more. The chain combines TRBV7-6 with TRBJ2-6; 11 bases are shared with TRBD2. The ends lost 2 bases at V and 0 bases at J; junction bases unmatched: 6. Germline V gene data show CDR1 as SGHVS and CDR2 as FNYEAQ. This CDR3 is built from 19 residues. The CDR3 nucleotides are TGTGCCAGCAGCTTAAGGGCTAGCGGGGGGTACTCTGGGGCCAACGTCCTGACTTTC. This translates into CASSLRASGGYSGANVLTF.

This clonotype was counted only a few times. This rearrangement joins TRBV12-3 or TRBV12-4 to TRBJ2-3; 12 bases agree with TRBD2. The CDR3 length is 15 residues. V gave up 5 bases and J gave up 6 bases; unmatched junction bases: 6. In DNA form, the CDR3 reads TGTGCCAGCAGTACACCTAGCGGGGGGGCGGATACGCAGTATTTT. Residues: CASSTPSGGADTQYF.

The rearrangement links TRBV10-3 to TRBJ2-7; D might be TRBD1 or TRBD2, each matching 5 bases. CDR1 is ENHRY, CDR2 SYGVKD, per germline. The V and J ends lost 6 bases and 1 base respectively, with 13 bases between them. CDR3 length: 14 residues. CDR3 nucleotide sequence: TGTGCCATCAGAGAGAGGGACCGATCCTACGAGCAGTACTTC. Encoded protein: CAIRERDRSYEQYF.

With regard to this clonotype: A junction boundary mismatches the germline segment, possibly from a read error. V is TRBV7-2 and J is TRBJ2-1; 12 bases map to TRBD2. CDR3 size: 16 residues. CDR1 and CDR2 (germline): SGHTA, FQGNSA. CDR3 DNA sequence: TGTGCCAGCAGCCTAGCGGGGGGGCCGGCAGGGAATGAGCAGTTCTTC. Its protein product is CASSLAGGPAGNEQFF.

The sample holds many counts of this clonotype. This chain joins TRBV7-7 and TRBJ2-1; the match to TRBD2 covers 10 bases. CDR1 is SSHAT, CDR2 FNYEAQ, per germline (reference sequence). This CDR3 has 14 amino acids. Trimming took 5 bases from V and 10 from J; bases not matched to a gene: 8. The CDR3 sequence: CASSPQRGGSEQFF. CDR3 nucleotides: TGTGCCAGCAGCCCCCAGCGGGGGGGGAGCGAGCAGTTCTTC.

This clonotype showed up many times. This rearrangement joins TRBV5-1 to TRBJ2-2; TRBD1 might be the D (5 bases). The CDR3 runs 14 residues. Looked up from germline, CDR1 is SGHRS and CDR2 is YFSETQ. The V end lost 4 bases, the J end lost 6 bases, and 13 bases lay between the germline ends. This CDR3 is CASSPRTGAGELFF. The CDR3 DNA follows: TGCGCCAGCAGCCCAAGAACAGGTGCCGGGGAGCTGTTTTTT.

The sample holds many counts of this clonotype. The J gene is TRBJ2-1, the V gene TRBV10-1; the D gene is possibly TRBD2 (5 bases). V dropped 7 bases and J dropped 9 bases, with 16 bases sitting between them. This CDR3 has 13 amino acids. Per germline, CDR1 WNHNN and CDR2 SYGVQD (reference sequence). The CDR3 loop reads CASTTDPGGEQFF. CDR3 DNA: TGCGCCAGCACTACGGACCCAGGAGGTGAGCAGTTCTTC.

This clonotype was seen repeatedly, ten times or more. The chain recombines TRBV19 with TRBJ1-5, with D perhaps matching TRBD1 (5 bases). Germline V gene lookup returns CDR1 LNHDA and CDR2 SQIVND (reference sequence). Trimming left V 3 bases short and J 5 bases short, with 26 bases between. The CDR3 is 19 residues long. CDR3 in DNA: TGTGCCAGTAGTATCGGCAGGTTGGGGGACTTTCACCGGGATCAGCCCCAGCATTTT. This encodes CASSIGRLGDFHRDQPQHF.

This clonotype was observed at least ten times. The V call is TRBV7-8, the J call TRBJ1-1; possible D gene TRBD1, 5 bases. This CDR3 spans 13 amino acids. The V and J ends lost 5 bases and 3 bases respectively, with 10 bases between them. Germline-derived CDR1 and CDR2 are SGHVS and FQNEAQ. DNA of the CDR3: TGTGCCAGCAGCCGGGACCGGGACACTGAAGCTTTCTTT. This sequence encodes CASSRDRDTEAFF.

In its sample, this clonotype was seen many times. The CDR3 here is CASTRTGYNEQFF. The CDR3 coding sequence is TGCGCCAGCACCAGGACTGGCTACAATGAGCAGTTCTTC. The chain combines TRBV5-1 with TRBJ2-1; D is possibly TRBD2 (5 bases). This CDR3 is 13 amino acids long. CDR1 is SGHRS and CDR2 is YFSETQ in the germline V gene. V dropped 6 bases and J dropped 3 bases, with 10 bases sitting between them.

Ten or more counts support this clonotype. J is TRBJ1-3 and V is TRBV7-2; D is unresolved. Trimming took 1 base from V and 0 from J, leaving 10 bases between them. Germline CDR1 is SGHTA and CDR2 is FQGNSA. This CDR3 region has 16 residues. The CDR3 sequence: CASSLVARLSGNTIYF. The CDR3 bases are TGTGCCAGCAGCTTAGTGGCCAGGCTCTCTGGAAACACCATATATTTT.

Concerning this clonotype itself: A much larger clone sits a single nucleotide away, making a read error possible. The chain uses TRBV16 and TRBJ2-1, with 7 bases lining up with TRBD2. The V gene's germline CDR1 is KGHSY and CDR2 FQNENV. J was trimmed by 8 bases and V by 5 bases; bases with no gene match: 9. The CDR3 consists of 14 residues. CDR3 in DNA: TGTGCCAGCAGCATGACCGGGGGGTCGGATGAGCAGTTCTTC. Translating it yields CASSMTGGSDEQFF.

The V gene is TRBV20-1, the J gene TRBJ1-2; D gene ambiguous. Germline-derived CDR1 and CDR2 are DFQATT and SNEGSKA (reference sequence). V was clipped by 6 bases and J by 8 bases, with 19 bases between them. The length of the CDR3 is 13 residues. CDR3 nucleotides: TGCAGTGCCGGGGATGGATCCGACGGGGGCTACACCTTC. Protein: CSAGDGSDGGYTF.

The J gene is TRBJ2-1, the V gene TRBV11-2; 9 bases are shared with TRBD1. V lost 5 bases, J lost 2 bases, and 4 bases stayed unmatched. The germline CDR1 and CDR2 sequences are SGHAT and FQNNGV. The CDR3 runs 15 residues. DNA for the CDR3: TGTGCCAGCAGCAAGGACAGGGGAACCTACAATGAGCAGTTCTTC. It codes for CASSKDRGTYNEQFF. Combining the CDR3 with reference TRBV11-2 and TRBJ2-1 gives the whole variable domain EAGVAQSPRYKIIEKRQSVAFWCNPISGHATLYWYQQILGQGPKLLIQFQNNGVVDDSQLPKDRFSAERLKGVDSTLKIQPAKLEDSAVYLCASSKDRGTYNEQFFGPGTRLTVL.

This clonotype showed up many times. The chain recombines TRBV12-3 or TRBV12-4 with TRBJ1-1; D is undetermined. The CDR3 totals 14 residues. Trimming took off 3 bases at V and 4 bases at J, with 12 bases between the two ends. CDR3 DNA: TGTGCCAGCAGTTTCCGAGCGGAGGTCACTGAAGCTTTCTTT. Translation gives CASSFRAEVTEAFF.

This clonotype showed up many times. J is TRBJ2-2 and V is TRBV20-1; 9 bases fit TRBD1. CDR3 size: 14 residues. CDR1 is DFQATT, CDR2 SNEGSKA, per germline (reference sequence). V was clipped by 3 bases and J by 1 base; unmatched bases: 0. The CDR3 spells CSARTGGNTGELFF. DNA for the CDR3: TGCAGTGCTAGGACAGGGGGGAACACCGGGGAGCTGTTTTTT.

This clonotype was observed many times. The chain combines TRBV2 with TRBJ1-6; perhaps TRBD1 as D (5 bases). The V and J ends lost 7 bases and 7 bases respectively, with 17 bases between them. Germline loops: CDR1 SNHLY, CDR2 FYNNEI. The CDR3 is 15 amino acids. Here the CDR3 reads CASNNPGRTNSPLHF. DNA of the CDR3: TGTGCCAGCAACAACCCGGGACGGACGAATTCACCCCTCCACTTT.

This clonotype has ten or more counts. The chain recombines TRBV12-3 or TRBV12-4 with TRBJ1-5; possible D gene TRBD1, 6 bases. This CDR3 comprises 14 residues. The V end was cut by 7 bases, the J end by 6 bases, with 16 bases between. DNA of the CDR3: TGTGCCAGCACTCCCACAGGGTCGGGTCAGCCCCAGCATTTT. Its translation: CASTPTGSGQPQHF.

Comment on this clonotype: It is likely a read error: a sequence one base away is far more abundant. The chain carries TRBV6-5 and TRBJ2-2, with a possible D match to TRBD2 (5 bases). The germline V gene encodes CDR1 MNHEY and CDR2 SVGAGI. This CDR3 is 14 amino acids long. The CDR3 region has the DNA TGTGCCAGCAGTGAGTTTCAGTTCACCGGGAAGCTGTTTTTT. Its translation: CASSEFQFTGKLFF.

This clonotype has just a few counts. The chain uses TRBV29-1 and TRBJ1-5, with TRBD1 matching over 10 bases. After removal of 6 bases from V and 6 bases from J, the junction contained 2 bases not matched to a gene. Germline V gene data show CDR1 as SQVTM and CDR2 as ANQGSEA. The CDR3 is made up of 12 amino acids. The CDR3 nucleotides are TGCAGCGTAGGGGACAGGGGTCAGCCCCAGCATTTT. Its protein is CSVGDRGQPQHF. Filled out from reference TRBV29-1 and TRBJ1-5, the complete variable domain reads SAVISQKPSRDICQRGTSLTIQCQVDSQVTMMFWYRQQPGQSLTLIATANQGSEATYESGFVIDKFPISRPNLTFSTLTVSNMSPEDSSIYLCSVGDRGQPQHFGDGTRLSIL.

This clonotype was detected once. The V call is TRBV20-1, the J call TRBJ2-7; the match to TRBD1 covers 8 bases. The V gene end was trimmed by 1 base and the J gene end by 6 bases; junction bases not matched to a gene: 11. The CDR3 length is 15 residues. Germline-derived CDR1 and CDR2 are DFQATT and SNEGSKA (reference sequence). The CDR3 sequence is CSARGTGPNIIEQYF. In nucleotides, the CDR3 is TGCAGTGCTAGAGGGACAGGGCCAAACATCATCGAGCAGTACTTC.

This clonotype was recorded many times. The chain uses TRBV2 and TRBJ2-7; D is uncertain. Germline V lookup: CDR1 SNHLY, CDR2 FYNNEI. This CDR3 comprises 13 residues. V lost 7 bases to trimming and J lost 0 bases, with 10 bases between them. CDR3 nucleotide sequence: TGTGCCAGCACCCAGCCGGACTCCTACGAGCAGTACTTC. This sequence encodes CASTQPDSYEQYF.